What follows are 7 T cell receptor beta chains derived from one specimen sequenced in a study of control samples from healthy donors and cancer patients. Data came from immunoSEQ multiplex PCR; TCRdb stores just in-frame clones and leaves some out. This repertoire shows some 160,000 clones, approximately 93% found once; its top ten account for roughly 8.4%. The source material was blood. These receptors came from a woman between 35 and 50 years old in good health.

J is TRBJ2-7 and V is TRBV27; 9 bases are a match to TRBD1. CDR3 length: 17 amino acids. Germline V gene lookup returns CDR1 MNHEY and CDR2 SMNVEV (reference sequence). The trim removed 4 bases at V and 2 bases at J, leaving 12 bases unmatched. The CDR3 nucleotides read TGTGCCAGCAGTTCCTATCTAAGGGGGACAGGGCCCTACGAGCAGTACTTC. Residues: CASSSYLRGTGPYEQYF.

The rearrangement joins TRBV6-1 to TRBJ1-2; D is uncertain. V was pared by 0 bases and J by 2 bases, with 7 bases between. The length of the CDR3 is 14 residues. Germline V CDR1 and CDR2: MNHNS, SASEGT. Here the CDR3 reads CASSEAGGNYGYTF. In DNA, the CDR3 is TGTGCCAGCAGTGAAGCAGGCGGGAACTATGGCTACACCTTC.

The gene calls are TRBV11-1 and TRBJ2-3; perhaps D is TRBD1 or TRBD2 (5 bases each). The CDR3 extends over 13 amino acids. V was shortened by 1 base and J by 8 bases, with 10 bases between the two germline ends. Germline V gene sequence: CDR1 SGHAT, CDR2 FQDESV (reference sequence). CDR3 in DNA: TGTGCCAGCAGCTTAGGCTCTGGGGGTACGCAGTATTTT. This encodes CASSLGSGGTQYF.

The chain carries TRBV7-2 and TRBJ1-1, with D possibly being TRBD1 (5 bases). Trimming cost V 5 bases and J 0 bases, with 16 bases left between them. This CDR3 has 16 amino acids. The germline V gene has CDR1 SGHTA and CDR2 FQGNSA. The DNA for the CDR3 is TGTGCCAGCAGCCTATCGGGACGGATCATGAACACTGAAGCTTTCTTT. This encodes CASSLSGRIMNTEAFF.

CDR3 sequence: CASGLSQEDYGYTF. The DNA for the CDR3 is TGTGCTAGTGGTTTGTCGCAGGAGGACTATGGCTACACCTTC. The chain carries TRBV12-5 and TRBJ1-2; D remains unclear. V was cut by 2 bases and J by 3 bases, with 10 bases left in between. The CDR3 spans 14 residues. Germline loops: CDR1 LGHNT, CDR2 FRNRAP.

The genes are TRBV5-1 and TRBJ2-5, with 8 positions matching TRBD1. Germline V lookup: CDR1 SGHRS, CDR2 YFSETQ. The CDR3 is 14 residues long. Trimming cost V 4 bases and J 5 bases; bases outside gene matches: 7. The CDR3 region has the DNA TGCGCCAGCAGCGTAGGACAGGGTAGGGAGACCCAGTACTTC. Residues: CASSVGQGRETQYF.

The rearrangement joins TRBV10-2 to TRBJ1-5, with unresolved D. V lost 2 bases and J lost 3, with 2 bases in between. CDR1 is WSHSY and CDR2 is SAAADI in the germline V gene. The CDR3 loop spans 12 amino acids. The CDR3 DNA is TGCGCCAGCAGTGAGGCCAATCAGCCCCAGCATTTT. Translated, it gives CASSEANQPQHF.